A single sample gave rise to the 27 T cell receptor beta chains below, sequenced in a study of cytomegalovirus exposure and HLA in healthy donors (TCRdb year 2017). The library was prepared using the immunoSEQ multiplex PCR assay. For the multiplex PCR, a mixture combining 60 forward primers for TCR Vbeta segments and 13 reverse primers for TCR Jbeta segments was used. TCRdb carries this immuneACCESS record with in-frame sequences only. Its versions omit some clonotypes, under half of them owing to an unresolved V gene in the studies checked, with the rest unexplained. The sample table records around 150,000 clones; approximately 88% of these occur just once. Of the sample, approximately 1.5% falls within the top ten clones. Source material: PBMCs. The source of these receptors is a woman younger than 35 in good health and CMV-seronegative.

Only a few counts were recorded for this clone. CDR3 sequence (DNA): TGTGCCAGTAGTACCGGCAGGCAGCGGGGTGAAGCTTTCTTT. Translated, it gives CASSTGRQRGEAFF. The V gene is TRBV19, the J gene TRBJ1-1; no clear D. Germline V gene lookup returns CDR1 LNHDA and CDR2 SQIVND (reference sequence). The CDR3 extends over 14 amino acids. V gave up 4 bases and J gave up 7 bases, with 16 bases separating them.

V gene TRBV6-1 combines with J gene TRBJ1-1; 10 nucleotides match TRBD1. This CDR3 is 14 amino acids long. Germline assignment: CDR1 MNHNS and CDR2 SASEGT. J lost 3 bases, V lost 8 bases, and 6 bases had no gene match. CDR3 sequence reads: CASWDRGFDTEAFF. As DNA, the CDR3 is TGTGCCAGCTGGGACAGGGGCTTTGACACTGAAGCTTTCTTT.

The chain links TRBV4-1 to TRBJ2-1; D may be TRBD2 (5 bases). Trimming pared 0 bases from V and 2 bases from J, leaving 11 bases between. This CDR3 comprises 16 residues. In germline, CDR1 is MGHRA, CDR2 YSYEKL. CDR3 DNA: TGCGCCAGCAGCCAAGATCGGCTAGCAACCTACAATGAGCAGTTCTTC. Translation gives CASSQDRLATYNEQFF.

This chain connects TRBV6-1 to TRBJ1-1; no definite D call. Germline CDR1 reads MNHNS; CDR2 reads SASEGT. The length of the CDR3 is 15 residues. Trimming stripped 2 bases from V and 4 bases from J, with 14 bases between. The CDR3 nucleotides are TGTGCCAGCAGTGAAAATTATCGGGTAGGCACTGAAGCTTTCTTT. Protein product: CASSENYRVGTEAFF.

The CDR3 DNA reads TGTGCCAGCAGTTTATATTATGGAAACACCATATATTTT. Amino acids: CASSLYYGNTIYF. The chain is built from TRBV28 and TRBJ1-3; no clear D. Trimming took 1 base from V and 3 from J, leaving 4 bases between them. CDR1 and CDR2 from the germline V gene are MDHEN and SYDVKM. The CDR3 is 13 residues long.

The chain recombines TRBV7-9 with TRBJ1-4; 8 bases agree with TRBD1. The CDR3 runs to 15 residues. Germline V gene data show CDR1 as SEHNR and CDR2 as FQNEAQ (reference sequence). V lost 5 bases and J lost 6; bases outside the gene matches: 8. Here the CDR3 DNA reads TGTGCCAGCAGCGCCGACAGGGGTACGGATGAAAAACTGTTTTTT. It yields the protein CASSADRGTDEKLFF.

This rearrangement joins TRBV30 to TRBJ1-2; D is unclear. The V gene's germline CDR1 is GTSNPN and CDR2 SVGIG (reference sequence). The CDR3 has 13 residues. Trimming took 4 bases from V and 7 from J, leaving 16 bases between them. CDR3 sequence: CAWTMSEQAGYTF. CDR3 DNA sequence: TGTGCCTGGACGATGTCCGAGCAAGCTGGCTACACCTTC.

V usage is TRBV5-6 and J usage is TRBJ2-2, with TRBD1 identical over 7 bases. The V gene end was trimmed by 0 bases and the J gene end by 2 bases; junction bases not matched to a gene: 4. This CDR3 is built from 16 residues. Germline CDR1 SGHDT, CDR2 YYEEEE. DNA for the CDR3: TGTGCCAGCAGCTTGGCCGGACAGGCCAACACCGGGGAGCTGTTTTTT. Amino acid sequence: CASSLAGQANTGELFF. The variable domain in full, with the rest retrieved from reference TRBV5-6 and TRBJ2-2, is DAGVTQSPTHLIKTRGQQVTLRCSPKSGHDTVSWYQQALGQGPQFIFQYYEEEERQRGNFPDRFSGHQFPNYSSELNVNALLLGDSALYLCASSLAGQANTGELFFGEGSRLTVL.

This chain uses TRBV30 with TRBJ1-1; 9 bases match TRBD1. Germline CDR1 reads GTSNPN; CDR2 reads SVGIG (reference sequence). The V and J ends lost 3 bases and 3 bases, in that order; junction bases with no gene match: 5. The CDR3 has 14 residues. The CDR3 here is CAWSSGQGDTEAFF. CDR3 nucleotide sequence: TGTGCCTGGAGCTCGGGACAGGGAGACACTGAAGCTTTCTTT.

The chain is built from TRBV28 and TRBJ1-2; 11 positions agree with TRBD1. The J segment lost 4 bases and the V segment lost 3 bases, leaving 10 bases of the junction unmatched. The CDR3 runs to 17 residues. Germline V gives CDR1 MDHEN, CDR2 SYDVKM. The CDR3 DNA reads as TGTGCCAGCAGTTTCCCCGGACAGGGGGCGATCTCCTATGGCTACACCTTC. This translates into CASSFPGQGAISYGYTF.

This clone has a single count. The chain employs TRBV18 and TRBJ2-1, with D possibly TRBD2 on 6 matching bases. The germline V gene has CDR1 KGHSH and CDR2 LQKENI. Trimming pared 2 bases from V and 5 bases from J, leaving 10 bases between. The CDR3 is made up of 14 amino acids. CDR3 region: CASSPVGGDNEQFF. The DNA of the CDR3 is TGTGCCAGCTCACCAGTCGGGGGAGACAATGAGCAGTTCTTC. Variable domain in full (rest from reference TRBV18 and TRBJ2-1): NAGVMQNPRHLVRRRGQEARLRCSPMKGHSHVYWYRQLPEEGLKFMVYLQKENIIDESGMPKERFSAEFPKEGPSILRIQQVVRGDSAAYFCASSPVGGDNEQFFGPGTRLTVL.

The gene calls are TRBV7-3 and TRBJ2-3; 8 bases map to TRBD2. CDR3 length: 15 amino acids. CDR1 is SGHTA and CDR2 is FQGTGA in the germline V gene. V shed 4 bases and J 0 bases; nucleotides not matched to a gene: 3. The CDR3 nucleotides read TGTGCCAGCAGCTCGCGGGGGGCCAGCACAGATACGCAGTATTTT. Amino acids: CASSSRGASTDTQYF. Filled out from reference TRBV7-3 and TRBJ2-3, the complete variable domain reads GAGVSQTPSNKVTEKGKYVELRCDPISGHTALYWYRQSLGQGPEFLIYFQGTGAADDSGLPNDRFFAVRPEGSVSTLKIQRTERGDSAVYLCASSSRGASTDTQYFGPGTRLTVL.

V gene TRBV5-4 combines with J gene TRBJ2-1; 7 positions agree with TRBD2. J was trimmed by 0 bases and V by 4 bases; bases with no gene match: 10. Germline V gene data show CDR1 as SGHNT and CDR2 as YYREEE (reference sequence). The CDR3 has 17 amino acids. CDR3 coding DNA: TGTGCCAGCAGCATGGGCGGGGGAGCCCTCTCCTACAATGAGCAGTTCTTC. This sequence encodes CASSMGGGALSYNEQFF.

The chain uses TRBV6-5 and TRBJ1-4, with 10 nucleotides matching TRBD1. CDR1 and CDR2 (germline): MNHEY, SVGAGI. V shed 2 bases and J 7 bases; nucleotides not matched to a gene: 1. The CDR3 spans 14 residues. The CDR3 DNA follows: TGTGCCAGCAGTTACGGGACAGGGGTTGAAAAACTGTTTTTT. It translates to CASSYGTGVEKLFF.

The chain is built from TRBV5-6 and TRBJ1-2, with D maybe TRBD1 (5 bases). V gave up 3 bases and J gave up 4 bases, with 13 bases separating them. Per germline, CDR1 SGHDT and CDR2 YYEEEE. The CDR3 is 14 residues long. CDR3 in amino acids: CASSSRGGGYGYTF. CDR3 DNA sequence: TGTGCCAGCAGCTCGCGGGGGGGTGGCTATGGCTACACCTTC.

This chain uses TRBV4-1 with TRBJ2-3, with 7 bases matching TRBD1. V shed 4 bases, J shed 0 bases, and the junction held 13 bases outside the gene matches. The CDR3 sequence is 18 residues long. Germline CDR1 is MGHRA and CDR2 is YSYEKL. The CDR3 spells CASSPPSGQTFSTDTQYF. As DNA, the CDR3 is TGCGCCAGCAGCCCCCCCTCGGGACAGACATTTAGCACAGATACGCAGTATTTT.

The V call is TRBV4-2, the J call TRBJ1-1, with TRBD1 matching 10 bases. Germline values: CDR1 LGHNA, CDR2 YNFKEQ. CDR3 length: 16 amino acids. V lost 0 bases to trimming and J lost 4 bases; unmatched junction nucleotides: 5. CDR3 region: CASSQDQTGGITEAFF. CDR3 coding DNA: TGTGCCAGCAGCCAAGATCAGACAGGGGGCATCACTGAAGCTTTCTTT.

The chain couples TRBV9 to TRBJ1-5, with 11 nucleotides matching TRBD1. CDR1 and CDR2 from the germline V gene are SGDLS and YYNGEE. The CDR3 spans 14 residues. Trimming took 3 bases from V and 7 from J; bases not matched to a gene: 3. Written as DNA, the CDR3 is TGTGCCAGCAGCGAGGGACAGGGGGGACAGCCCCAGCATTTT. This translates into CASSEGQGGQPQHF. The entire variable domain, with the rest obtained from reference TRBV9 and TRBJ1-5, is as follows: DSGVTQTPKHLITATGQRVTLRCSPRSGDLSVYWYQQSLDQGLQFLIQYYNGEERAKGNILERFSAQQFPDLHSELNLSSLELGDSALYFCASSEGQGGQPQHFGDGTRLSIL.

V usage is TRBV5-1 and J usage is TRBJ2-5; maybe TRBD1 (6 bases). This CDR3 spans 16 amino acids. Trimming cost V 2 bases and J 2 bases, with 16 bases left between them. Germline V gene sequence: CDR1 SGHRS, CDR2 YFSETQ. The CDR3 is CASSFRPTGNQETQYF. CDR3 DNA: TGCGCCAGCAGCTTCCGACCAACAGGGAATCAAGAGACCCAGTACTTC.

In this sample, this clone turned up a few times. CDR3 protein: CASSLVWEYGYTF. The DNA of the CDR3 is TGTGCCAGCAGCTTGGTCTGGGAGTATGGCTACACCTTC. V and J are TRBV5-6 and TRBJ1-2, with no clear D. The germline CDR1 and CDR2 sequences are SGHDT and YYEEEE. Trimming pared 0 bases from V and 5 bases from J, leaving 8 bases between. The CDR3 covers 13 residues.

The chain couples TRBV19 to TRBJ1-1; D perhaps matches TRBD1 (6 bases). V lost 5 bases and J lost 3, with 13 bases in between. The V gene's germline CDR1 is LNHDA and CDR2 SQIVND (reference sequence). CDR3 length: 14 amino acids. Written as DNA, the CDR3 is TGTGCCAGTAGTCGTGGGGGCTGGGACACTGAAGCTTTCTTT. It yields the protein CASSRGGWDTEAFF.

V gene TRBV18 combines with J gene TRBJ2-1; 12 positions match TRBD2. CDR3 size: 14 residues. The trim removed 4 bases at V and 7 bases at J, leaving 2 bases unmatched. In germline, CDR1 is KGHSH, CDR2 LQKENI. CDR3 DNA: TGTGCCAGCTCACATCTAGCGGGGGGGAATGAGCAGTTCTTC. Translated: CASSHLAGGNEQFF.

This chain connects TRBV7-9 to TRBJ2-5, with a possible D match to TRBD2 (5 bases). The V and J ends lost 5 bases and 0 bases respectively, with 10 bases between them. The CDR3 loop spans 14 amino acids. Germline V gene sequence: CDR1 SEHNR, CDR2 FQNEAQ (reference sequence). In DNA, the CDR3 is TGTGCCAGCAGCCCCGGGAACCACCAAGAGACCCAGTACTTC. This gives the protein CASSPGNHQETQYF. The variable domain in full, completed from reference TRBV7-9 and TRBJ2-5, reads DTGVSQNPRHKITKRGQNVTFRCDPISEHNRLYWYRQTLGQGPEFLTYFQNEAQLEKSRLLSDRFSAERPKGSFSTLEIQRTEQGDSAMYLCASSPGNHQETQYFGPGTRLLVL.

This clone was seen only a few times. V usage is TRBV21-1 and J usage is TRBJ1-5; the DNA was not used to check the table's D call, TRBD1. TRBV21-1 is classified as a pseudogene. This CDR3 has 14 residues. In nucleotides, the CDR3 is TGTGCCAGCAGTCCGGACAGGGGTGAACAGCCCCAGCATTTT. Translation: CASSPDRGEQPQHF.

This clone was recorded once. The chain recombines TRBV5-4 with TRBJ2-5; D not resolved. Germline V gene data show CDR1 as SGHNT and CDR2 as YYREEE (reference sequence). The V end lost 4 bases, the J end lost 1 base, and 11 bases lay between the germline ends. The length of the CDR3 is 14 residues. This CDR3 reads CASSLPGTQETQYF. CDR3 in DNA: TGTGCCAGCAGCCTCCCAGGAACCCAAGAGACCCAGTACTTC.

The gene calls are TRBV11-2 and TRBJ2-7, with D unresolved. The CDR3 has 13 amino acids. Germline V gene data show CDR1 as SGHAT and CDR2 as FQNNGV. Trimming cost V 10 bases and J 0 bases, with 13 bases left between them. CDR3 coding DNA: TGTGCCATCCAACCAAGGAGCTCCTACGAGCAGTACTTC. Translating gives CAIQPRSSYEQYF.

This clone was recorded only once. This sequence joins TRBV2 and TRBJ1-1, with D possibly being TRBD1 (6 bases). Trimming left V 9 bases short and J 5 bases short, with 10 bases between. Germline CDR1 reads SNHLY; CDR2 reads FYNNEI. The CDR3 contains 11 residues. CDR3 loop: CARQGRTEAFF. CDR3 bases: TGTGCCAGACAGGGAAGGACTGAAGCTTTCTTT.